Following are 31 T cell receptor beta chains from one sample sequenced in a study of STAT5B mutations in CD4+ large granular lymphocyte leukemia. The protocol was immunoSEQ multiplex PCR, while the TCRdb copy is restricted to in-frame clones and leaves out a portion. The table includes tens of thousands of clones, 65% to 85% detected once. The source material was CD4+ T cells from blood buffy coats. The receptors stem from a human donor in good health.

The rearrangement uses TRBV29-1 and TRBJ1-4, with D possibly being TRBD1 (5 bases). Germline CDR1 SQVTM, CDR2 ANQGSEA. Trimming took off 5 bases at V and 5 bases at J, with 6 bases between the two ends. The CDR3 contains 11 residues. CDR3 region: CSVQGNEKLFF. The CDR3 DNA reads as TGCAGCGTTCAGGGAAATGAAAAACTGTTTTTT. Using reference TRBV29-1 and TRBJ1-4 for the parts outside the CDR3, the full variable domain is SAVISQKPSRDICQRGTSLTIQCQVDSQVTMMFWYRQQPGQSLTLIATANQGSEATYESGFVIDKFPISRPNLTFSTLTVSNMSPEDSSIYLCSVQGNEKLFFGSGTQLSVL.

The chain couples TRBV6-1 to TRBJ1-1; no definite D call. V lost 1 base and J lost 5, with 5 bases in between. The CDR3 is 12 residues long. CDR1 and CDR2 (germline): MNHNS, SASEGT. CDR3 nucleotides: TGTGCCAGCAGTGAAGTCCGGACTGAAGCTTTCTTT. Translated: CASSEVRTEAFF.

This rearrangement joins TRBV7-2 to TRBJ2-1; 9 bases are a match to TRBD2. This CDR3 comprises 16 residues. Trimming at V came to 9 bases and at J to 10 bases, leaving 19 bases not matched to a gene. The germline gives CDR1 SGHTA, CDR2 FQGNSA. The CDR3 DNA reads TGTGCCAGTACACCCTGGACTAGCGAAACTTCGGGGGAGCAGTTCTTC. It encodes CASTPWTSETSGEQFF.

This rearrangement joins TRBV25-1 to TRBJ1-1; tentative D call: TRBD1 (5 bases). This CDR3 contains 13 residues. The ends were cut back, 7 bases at V and 1 base at J, with 10 bases in the middle. CDR1 and CDR2 (germline): MGHDK, SYGVNS. The CDR3 coding sequence is TGTGCCAGCATCCCGGGACCGAACACTGAAGCTTTCTTT. Its protein is CASIPGPNTEAFF.

The chain carries TRBV13 and TRBJ1-6; D remains unclear. The germline V gene has CDR1 PRHDT and CDR2 FYEKMQ (reference sequence). V was shortened by 3 bases and J by 7 bases, with 4 bases between the two germline ends. This CDR3 has 12 residues. This chain's CDR3 is CASSFLNSPLHF. The CDR3 DNA sequence: TGTGCCAGCAGCTTCCTGAATTCACCCCTCCACTTT.

This clone has only a few counts. The rearrangement uses TRBV4-1 and TRBJ1-2, with unresolved D. The V gene's germline CDR1 is MGHRA and CDR2 YSYEKL. The CDR3 length is 15 residues. V lost 2 bases and J lost 8, with 18 bases in between. The CDR3 loop is CASSQPYSDRGGYTF. The CDR3 DNA sequence: TGCGCCAGCAGCCAACCATACAGTGACCGTGGAGGCTACACCTTC.

CDR3 DNA sequence: TGTGCCTGGAGCCCTTCTCCAGAGACCCAGTACTTC. This sequence encodes CAWSPSPETQYF. The rearrangement uses TRBV30 and TRBJ2-5, with D uncertain. Germline values: CDR1 GTSNPN, CDR2 SVGIG (reference sequence). The V end lost 3 bases, the J end lost 4 bases, and 9 bases lay between the germline ends. CDR3 size: 12 residues.

The chain is built from TRBV6-1 and TRBJ2-3, with D perhaps matching TRBD1 or TRBD2 (6 bases each). The V gene lost 5 bases and the J gene lost 4 bases, with 13 bases spanning the gap. Germline V gene data show CDR1 as MNHNS and CDR2 as SASEGT. The CDR3 is made up of 14 amino acids. DNA of the CDR3: TGTGCCAGCAGTTCGCGGGACATCGCAGATACGCAGTATTTT. Amino acids: CASSSRDIADTQYF.

V is TRBV7-9 and J is TRBJ2-1, with TRBD2 matching 8 bases. This CDR3 has 16 amino acids. Per the germline V gene, CDR1 is SEHNR and CDR2 is FQNEAQ (reference sequence). The V segment lost 1 base and the J segment 2 bases; nucleotides outside the gene matches: 4. The CDR3: CASSLERTSPYNEQFF. The CDR3, as DNA: TGTGCCAGCAGCTTAGAGAGGACTAGCCCCTACAATGAGCAGTTCTTC.

The CDR3 here is CASSLGRETYEQYF. CDR3 sequence (DNA): TGTGCCAGCAGCTTAGGCCGGGAGACCTACGAGCAGTACTTC. The rearrangement joins TRBV7-9 to TRBJ2-5, with D tentatively TRBD2 (6 bases). Judging by the DNA end, TRBJ2-7 fits better; the J call may be wrong. This CDR3 spans 14 amino acids. In germline, CDR1 is SEHNR, CDR2 FQNEAQ (reference sequence).

The chain joins TRBV18 to TRBJ2-7, with D perhaps TRBD1 or TRBD2 (5 bases each). The CDR3 extends over 14 amino acids. The germline V gene has CDR1 KGHSH and CDR2 LQKENI. V lost 4 bases and J 3 bases, leaving 13 bases between the germline ends. The chain's CDR3 is CASSQRDLSYEQYF. In nucleotides, the CDR3 is TGTGCCAGCTCACAGAGGGACCTGAGCTACGAGCAGTACTTC.

This clone appeared once. The rearrangement links TRBV4-2 to TRBJ2-5, with D perhaps matching TRBD2 (6 bases). This CDR3 has 16 residues. Between the trimmed V and J ends, which lost 0 bases and 4 bases, there was a span of 15 bases. Germline assignment: CDR1 LGHNA and CDR2 YNFKEQ. Written as DNA, the CDR3 is TGTGCCAGCAGCCAAGACGGCGGGGTAGGAGCAGAGACCCAGTACTTC. It is translated as CASSQDGGVGAETQYF.

This chain uses TRBV7-2 with TRBJ2-1, with TRBD2 as a possible D gene (7 bases). The CDR3 is 13 residues long. CDR1 SGHTA and CDR2 FQGNSA come from the germline V gene. Trimming removed 5 bases at V and 6 bases at J, with 11 bases between. CDR3 in DNA: TGTGCCAGCAGCGGGGGGGCCGGCAATGAGCAGTTCTTC. As protein: CASSGGAGNEQFF.

The V gene is TRBV5-1, the J gene TRBJ1-5; 11 nucleotides align to TRBD1. In germline, CDR1 is SGHRS, CDR2 YFSETQ. This CDR3 spans 16 amino acids. With 1 base clipped from V and 4 bases from J, the junction kept 4 bases outside the gene matches. The CDR3 reads CASSLTGTGGNQPQHF. Here the CDR3 DNA reads TGCGCCAGCAGCTTGACGGGGACAGGGGGAAATCAGCCCCAGCATTTT.

The chain is built from TRBV7-9 and TRBJ1-2; D not resolved. This CDR3 region has 13 residues. V lost 5 bases and J lost 0, with 7 bases in between. Germline V gene lookup returns CDR1 SEHNR and CDR2 FQNEAQ (reference sequence). CDR3 in amino acids: CASSARSNYGYTF. For the CDR3, the DNA is TGTGCCAGCAGCGCTCGGTCTAACTATGGCTACACCTTC.

The sample holds a few counts of this clone. This chain uses TRBV6-1 with TRBJ2-7; no clear D gene. CDR1 is MNHNS and CDR2 is SASEGT in the germline V gene. There are 14 residues in the CDR3. Trimming removed 3 bases from V and 2 bases from J, with 11 bases in between. CDR3 DNA sequence: TGTGCCAGCAGTGATAACTTGCTTACCTACGAGCAGTACTTC. It translates to CASSDNLLTYEQYF.

The chain has TRBV28 and TRBJ2-3; 7 bases are a match to TRBD2. The trim removed 10 bases at V and 2 bases at J, leaving 12 bases unmatched. CDR3 length: 15 amino acids. Per the germline V gene, CDR1 is MDHEN and CDR2 is SYDVKM. DNA of the CDR3: TGTGCCACCGGGGATCTAGCGGACCCCACAGATACGCAGTATTTT. Residues: CATGDLADPTDTQYF.

The gene calls are TRBV27 and TRBJ2-7; the match to TRBD1 covers 7 bases. CDR3 size: 14 residues. V lost 3 bases and J lost 6; bases outside the gene matches: 8. Per germline, CDR1 MNHEY and CDR2 SMNVEV (reference sequence). The CDR3, as DNA: TGTGCCAGCAGTTTCCCGGGACAGACGTCCGAGCAGTACTTC. It yields the protein CASSFPGQTSEQYF.

The chain is built from TRBV2 and TRBJ1-1; no reliable D call. CDR1 SNHLY and CDR2 FYNNEI come from the germline V gene. Trimming left V 7 bases short and J 4 bases short, with 16 bases between. CDR3 size: 14 residues. The CDR3 protein is CASMATRGGTEAFF. CDR3 bases: TGTGCCAGCATGGCTACACGCGGTGGCACTGAAGCTTTCTTT.

The chain employs TRBV28 and TRBJ1-1; TRBD1 is a possible D gene (5 bases). The length of the CDR3 is 10 residues. The V gene lost 8 bases and the J gene lost 6 bases, with 7 bases spanning the gap. In germline, CDR1 is MDHEN, CDR2 SYDVKM. The CDR3 DNA sequence: TGTGCCAGCGGGGGATCTGAAGCTTTCTTT. This gives the protein CASGGSEAFF.

The genes are TRBV30 and TRBJ1-4, with D tentatively TRBD1 (6 bases). This CDR3 is 13 amino acids long. Germline CDR1 is GTSNPN and CDR2 is SVGIG (reference sequence). Trimming pared 7 bases from V and 8 bases from J, leaving 17 bases between. CDR3 sequence reads: CASRRRGDEKLFF. Here the CDR3 DNA reads TGTGCCTCCCGTAGGAGGGGGGACGAAAAACTGTTTTTT.

This clone has a single count. The rearrangement links TRBV7-6 to TRBJ2-6, with 8 bases matching TRBD1. Germline V gene lookup returns CDR1 SGHVS and CDR2 FNYEAQ. Losses at the gene ends were 0 bases for V and 3 bases for J; bases not matched to a gene: 10. The CDR3 runs to 19 residues. As DNA, the CDR3 is TGTGCCAGCAGCTTAGCGGCCGCAGGGGGCTTTGGTGGGGCCAACGTCCTGACTTTC. Protein product: CASSLAAAGGFGGANVLTF. Filled out from reference TRBV7-6 and TRBJ2-6, the complete variable domain reads GAGVSQSPRYKVTKRGQDVALRCDPISGHVSLYWYRQALGQGPEFLTYFNYEAQQDKSGLPNDRFSAERPEGSISTLTIQRTEQRDSAMYRCASSLAAAGGFGGANVLTFGAGSRLTVL.

The chain couples TRBV27 to TRBJ2-1; D may be TRBD2 (6 bases). Trimming took 1 base from V and 10 from J, leaving 14 bases between them. The CDR3 covers 14 residues. Germline V gene lookup returns CDR1 MNHEY and CDR2 SMNVEV (reference sequence). The chain's CDR3 is CASSLYPGVWEQFF. CDR3 DNA: TGTGCCAGCAGTTTATACCCGGGAGTTTGGGAGCAGTTCTTC.

This clone was observed once. V is TRBV2 and J is TRBJ1-3; the D is unclear. CDR1 and CDR2 from the germline V gene are SNHLY and FYNNEI. This CDR3 is built from 16 residues. V was cut by 1 base and J by 0 bases, with 10 bases left in between. CDR3 sequence: CASSEGGGGSGNTIYF. CDR3 sequence (DNA): TGTGCCAGCAGTGAAGGGGGTGGAGGCTCTGGAAACACCATATATTTT.

The chain combines TRBV19 with TRBJ2-3, with D possibly TRBD2 on 6 matching bases. Germline V gives CDR1 LNHDA, CDR2 SQIVND (reference sequence). CDR3 size: 16 residues. V lost 3 bases, J lost 1 base, and 14 bases lay in between. This CDR3 reads CASSIATSGGTDTQYF. As DNA, the CDR3 is TGTGCCAGTAGTATTGCGACATCGGGGGGCACAGATACGCAGTATTTT.

The chain combines TRBV5-1 with TRBJ1-1, with 7 bases matching TRBD1. Germline V gene sequence: CDR1 SGHRS, CDR2 YFSETQ. The CDR3 has 15 residues. V gave up 2 bases and J gave up 0 bases; unmatched junction bases: 4. The CDR3 DNA reads as TGCGCCAGCAGCTTACCCGGGACAGTGAACACTGAAGCTTTCTTT. It is translated as CASSLPGTVNTEAFF.

The chain has TRBV6-1 and TRBJ1-1, with D perhaps TRBD1 (6 bases). The germline CDR1 and CDR2 sequences are MNHNS and SASEGT. V lost 4 bases, J lost 4 bases, and 7 bases lay in between. The CDR3 is made up of 12 amino acids. CDR3 sequence: CASSAGVTEAFF. CDR3 DNA sequence: TGTGCCAGCAGTGCAGGGGTCACTGAAGCTTTCTTT.

The chain couples TRBV6-1 to TRBJ1-2; 9 bases line up with TRBD1. With 4 bases clipped from V and 6 bases from J, the junction kept 9 bases outside the gene matches. There are 15 residues in the CDR3. Germline V gene data show CDR1 as MNHNS and CDR2 as SASEGT. In DNA form, the CDR3 reads TGTGCCAGCAGTGTGGGGGACAGGGAATTTGATGGCTACACCTTC. Translated, it gives CASSVGDREFDGYTF.

V and J are TRBV6-5 and TRBJ1-1; TRBD1 is a possible D gene (5 bases). The CDR3 totals 13 residues. Trimming cost V 7 bases and J 7 bases, with 16 bases left between them. Germline loops: CDR1 MNHEY, CDR2 SVGAGI. This CDR3 reads CASTREEGVEAFF. In DNA, the CDR3 is TGTGCCAGCACCAGGGAAGAAGGGGTTGAAGCTTTCTTT.

This clone was seen a handful of times. The chain's CDR3 is CASSMSRGQPQHF. The DNA for the CDR3 is TGTGCCAGCAGTATGTCCAGGGGACAGCCCCAGCATTTT. The V gene is TRBV6-1, the J gene TRBJ1-5, with TRBD1 as a possible D gene (6 bases). The CDR3 totals 13 residues. V lost 5 bases and J lost 7, with 12 bases in between. Per the germline V gene, CDR1 is MNHNS and CDR2 is SASEGT.

The rearrangement links TRBV10-2 to TRBJ2-1; D ambiguous. The V end lost 7 bases, the J end lost 4 bases, and 8 bases lay between the germline ends. CDR1 and CDR2 from the germline V gene are WSHSY and SAAADI. This CDR3 has 12 amino acids. CDR3 amino acids: CASTYRYNEQFF. The CDR3 DNA reads as TGCGCCAGCACGTACAGATACAATGAGCAGTTCTTC.